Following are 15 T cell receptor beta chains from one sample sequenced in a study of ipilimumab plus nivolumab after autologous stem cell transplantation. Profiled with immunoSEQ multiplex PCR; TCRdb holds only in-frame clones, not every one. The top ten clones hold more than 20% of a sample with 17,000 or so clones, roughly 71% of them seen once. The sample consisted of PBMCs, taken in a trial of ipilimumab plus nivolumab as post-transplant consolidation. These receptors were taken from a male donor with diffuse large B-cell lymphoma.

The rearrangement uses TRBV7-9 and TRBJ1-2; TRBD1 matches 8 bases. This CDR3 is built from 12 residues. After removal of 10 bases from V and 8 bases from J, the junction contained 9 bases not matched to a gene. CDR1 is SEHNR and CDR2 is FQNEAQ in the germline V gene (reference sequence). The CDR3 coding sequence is TGTGCCACCGAGCAGGGGGCGAAAGGCTACACCTTC. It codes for CATEQGAKGYTF.

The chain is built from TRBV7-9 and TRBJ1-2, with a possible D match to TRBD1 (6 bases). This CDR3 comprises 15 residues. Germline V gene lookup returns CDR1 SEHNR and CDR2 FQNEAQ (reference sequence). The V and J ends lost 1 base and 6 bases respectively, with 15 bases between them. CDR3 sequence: CASSLGEGDSNGYTF. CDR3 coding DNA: TGTGCCAGCAGCTTAGGCGAGGGGGATTCGAATGGCTACACCTTC.

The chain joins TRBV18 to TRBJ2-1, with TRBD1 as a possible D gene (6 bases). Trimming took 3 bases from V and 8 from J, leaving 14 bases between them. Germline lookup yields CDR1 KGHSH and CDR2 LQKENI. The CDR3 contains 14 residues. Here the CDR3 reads CASSPNRVNDEQFF. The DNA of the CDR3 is TGTGCCAGCTCACCGAACAGGGTTAACGATGAGCAGTTCTTC.

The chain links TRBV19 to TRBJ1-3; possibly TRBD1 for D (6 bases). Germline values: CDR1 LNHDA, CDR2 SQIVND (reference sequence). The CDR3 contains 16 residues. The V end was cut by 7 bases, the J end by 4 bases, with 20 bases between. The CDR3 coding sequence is TGTGCCAGTACTACTAGACAGATCAGGGGAGGAAACACCATATATTTT. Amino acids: CASTTRQIRGGNTIYF.

The CDR3 bases are TGTGCCAGCAGTTTTTTAAGCGGCCAAGAGACCCAGTACTTC. Amino acid sequence: CASSFLSGQETQYF. The chain carries TRBV28 and TRBJ2-5; D is perhaps TRBD2 (5 bases). Germline V gene lookup returns CDR1 MDHEN and CDR2 SYDVKM. V was trimmed by 3 bases and J by 1 base, leaving 9 bases between them. The CDR3 contains 14 residues.

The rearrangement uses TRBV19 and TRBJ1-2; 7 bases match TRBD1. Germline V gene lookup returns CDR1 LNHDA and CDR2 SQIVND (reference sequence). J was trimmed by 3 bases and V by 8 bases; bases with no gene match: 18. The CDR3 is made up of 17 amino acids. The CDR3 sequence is CASRLLGQPATDYGYTF. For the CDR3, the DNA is TGTGCCAGTCGACTCCTGGGACAGCCTGCCACCGACTATGGCTACACCTTC. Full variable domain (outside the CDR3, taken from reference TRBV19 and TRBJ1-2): DGGITQSPKYLFRKEGQNVTLSCEQNLNHDAMYWYRQDPGQGLRLIYYSQIVNDFQKGDIAEGYSVSREKKESFPLTVTSAQKNPTAFYLCASRLLGQPATDYGYTFGSGTRLTVV.

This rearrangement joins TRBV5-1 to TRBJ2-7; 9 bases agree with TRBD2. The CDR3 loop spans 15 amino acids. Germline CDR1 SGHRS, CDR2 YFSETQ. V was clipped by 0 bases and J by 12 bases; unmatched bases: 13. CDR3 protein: CASSLEGLATKVVYF. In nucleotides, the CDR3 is TGCGCCAGCAGCTTGGAAGGACTAGCGACTAAGGTGGTGTACTTC.

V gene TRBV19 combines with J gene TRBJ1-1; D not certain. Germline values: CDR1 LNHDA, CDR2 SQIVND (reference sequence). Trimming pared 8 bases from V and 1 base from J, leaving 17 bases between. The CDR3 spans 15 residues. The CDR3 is CASARRGDENTEAFF. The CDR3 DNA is TGTGCCAGTGCGAGACGGGGAGACGAGAACACTGAAGCTTTCTTT.

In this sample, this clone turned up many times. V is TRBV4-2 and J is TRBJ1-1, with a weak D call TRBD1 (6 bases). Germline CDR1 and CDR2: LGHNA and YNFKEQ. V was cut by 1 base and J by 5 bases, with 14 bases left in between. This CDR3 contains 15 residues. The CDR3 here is CASSQVGGLRTEAFF. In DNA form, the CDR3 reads TGTGCCAGCAGCCAAGTGGGGGGCTTGAGGACTGAAGCTTTCTTT.

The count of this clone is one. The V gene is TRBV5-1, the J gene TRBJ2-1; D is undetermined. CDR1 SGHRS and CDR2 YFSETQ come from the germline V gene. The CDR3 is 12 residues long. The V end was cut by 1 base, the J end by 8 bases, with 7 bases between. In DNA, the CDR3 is TGCGCCAGCAGCTTGAGGATTGATGAGCAGTTCTTC. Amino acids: CASSLRIDEQFF.

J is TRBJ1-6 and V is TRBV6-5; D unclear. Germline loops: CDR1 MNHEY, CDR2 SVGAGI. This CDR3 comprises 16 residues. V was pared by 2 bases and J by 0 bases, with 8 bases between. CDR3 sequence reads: CASSYAIRSYNSPLHF. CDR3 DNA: TGTGCCAGCAGTTACGCAATCCGCTCCTATAATTCACCCCTCCACTTT.

The CDR3 is CSAYRGGYTF. The DNA of the CDR3 is TGCAGCGCCTATCGGGGGGGCTACACCTTC. The chain has TRBV29-1 and TRBJ1-2; weak D call: TRBD1 (5 bases). Germline V gene lookup returns CDR1 SQVTM and CDR2 ANQGSEA. Trimming removed 7 bases from V and 8 bases from J, with 11 bases in between. The CDR3 runs to 10 residues.

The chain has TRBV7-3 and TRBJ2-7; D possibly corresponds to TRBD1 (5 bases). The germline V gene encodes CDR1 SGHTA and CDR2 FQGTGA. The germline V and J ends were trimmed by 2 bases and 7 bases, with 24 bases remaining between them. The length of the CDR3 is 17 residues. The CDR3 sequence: CASSLGASHPTWGEQYF. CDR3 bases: TGTGCCAGCAGCTTAGGGGCCAGCCACCCGACGTGGGGTGAGCAGTACTTC. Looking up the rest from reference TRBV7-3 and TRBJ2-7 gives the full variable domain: GAGVSQTPSNKVTEKGKYVELRCDPISGHTALYWYRQSLGQGPEFLIYFQGTGAADDSGLPNDRFFAVRPEGSVSTLKIQRTERGDSAVYLCASSLGASHPTWGEQYFGPGTRLTVT.

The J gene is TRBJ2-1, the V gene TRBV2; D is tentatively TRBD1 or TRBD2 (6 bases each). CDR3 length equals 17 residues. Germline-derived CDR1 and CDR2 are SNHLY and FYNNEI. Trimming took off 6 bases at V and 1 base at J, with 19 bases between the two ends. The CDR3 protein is CASSPRGGPGSYNEQFF. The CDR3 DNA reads TGTGCCAGCAGCCCCCGAGGGGGGCCGGGGTCCTACAATGAGCAGTTCTTC.

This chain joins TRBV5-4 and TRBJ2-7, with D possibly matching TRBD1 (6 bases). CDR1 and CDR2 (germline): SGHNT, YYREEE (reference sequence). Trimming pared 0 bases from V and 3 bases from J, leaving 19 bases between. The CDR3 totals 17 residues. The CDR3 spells CASSLGSQGRPVYEQYF. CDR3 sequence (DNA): TGTGCCAGCAGCTTGGGGTCTCAGGGGCGCCCGGTCTACGAGCAGTACTTC.